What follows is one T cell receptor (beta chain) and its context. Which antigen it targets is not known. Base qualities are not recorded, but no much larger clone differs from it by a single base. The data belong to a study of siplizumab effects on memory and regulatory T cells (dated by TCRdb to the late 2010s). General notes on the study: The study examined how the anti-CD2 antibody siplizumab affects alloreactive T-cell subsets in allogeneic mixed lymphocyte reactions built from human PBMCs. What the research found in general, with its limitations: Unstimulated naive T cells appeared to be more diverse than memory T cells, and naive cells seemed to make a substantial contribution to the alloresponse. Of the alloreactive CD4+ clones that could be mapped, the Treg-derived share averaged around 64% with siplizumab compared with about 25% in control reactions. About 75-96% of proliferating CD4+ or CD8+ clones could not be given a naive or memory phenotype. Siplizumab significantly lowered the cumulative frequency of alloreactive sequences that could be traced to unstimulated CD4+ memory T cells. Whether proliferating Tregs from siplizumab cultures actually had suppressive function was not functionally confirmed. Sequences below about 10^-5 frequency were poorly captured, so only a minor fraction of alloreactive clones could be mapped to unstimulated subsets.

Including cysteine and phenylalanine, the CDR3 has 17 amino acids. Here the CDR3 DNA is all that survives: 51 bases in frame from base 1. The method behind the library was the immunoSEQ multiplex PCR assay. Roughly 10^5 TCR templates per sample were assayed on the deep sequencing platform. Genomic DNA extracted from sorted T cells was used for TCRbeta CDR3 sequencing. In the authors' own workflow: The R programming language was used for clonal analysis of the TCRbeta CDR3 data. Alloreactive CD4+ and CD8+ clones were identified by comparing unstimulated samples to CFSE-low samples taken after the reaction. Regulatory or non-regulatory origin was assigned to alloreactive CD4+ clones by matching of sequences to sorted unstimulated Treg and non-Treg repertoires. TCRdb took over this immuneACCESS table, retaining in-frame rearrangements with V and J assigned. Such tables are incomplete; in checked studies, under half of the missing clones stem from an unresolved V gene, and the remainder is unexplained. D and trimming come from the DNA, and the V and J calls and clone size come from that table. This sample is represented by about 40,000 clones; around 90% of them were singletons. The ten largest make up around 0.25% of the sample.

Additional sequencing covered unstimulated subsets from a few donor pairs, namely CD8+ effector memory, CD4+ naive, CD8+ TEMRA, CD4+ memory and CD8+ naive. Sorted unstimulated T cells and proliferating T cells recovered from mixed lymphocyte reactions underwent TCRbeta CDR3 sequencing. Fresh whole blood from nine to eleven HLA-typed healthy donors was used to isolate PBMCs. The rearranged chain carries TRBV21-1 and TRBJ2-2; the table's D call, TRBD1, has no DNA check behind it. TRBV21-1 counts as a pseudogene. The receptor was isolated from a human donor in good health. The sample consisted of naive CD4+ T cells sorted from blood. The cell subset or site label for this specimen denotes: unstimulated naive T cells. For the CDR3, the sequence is CASSSPKGRKGTGELFF. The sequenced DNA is TGTGCCAGCAGCAGTCCGAAGGGGCGTAAGGGCACCGGGGAGCTGTTTTTT.